This TCR beta chain was sequenced in a study of Graves' ophthalmopathy and Graves' hyperthyroidism. This clonotype was seen repeatedly, ten times or more. Amplification of TCR beta CDR3 regions used RNA transcripts. HTBI-primed first-round RT-PCR preceded second-round multiplex PCR. TCRdb fed the multiplex PCR reads into MiXCR, producing one record per CDR3 protein. The sample holds 300,000 to 450,000 distinct CDR3 sequences, roughly 15% seen once. This TCR was recovered from an adult woman with stable Graves' hyperthyroidism. Sequenced sample: peripheral blood.

The CDR3 region is CASSLDINTGELFF. CDR3 sequence (DNA): TGTGCCAGCAGCTTGGACATCAACACCGGGGAGCTGTTTTTT. The rearrangement joins TRBV7-9 to TRBJ2-2; D perhaps matches TRBD1 (5 bases). Per the germline V gene, CDR1 is SEHNR and CDR2 is FQNEAQ (reference sequence). Trimming stripped 3 bases from V and 2 bases from J, with 7 bases between. This CDR3 region has 14 residues.